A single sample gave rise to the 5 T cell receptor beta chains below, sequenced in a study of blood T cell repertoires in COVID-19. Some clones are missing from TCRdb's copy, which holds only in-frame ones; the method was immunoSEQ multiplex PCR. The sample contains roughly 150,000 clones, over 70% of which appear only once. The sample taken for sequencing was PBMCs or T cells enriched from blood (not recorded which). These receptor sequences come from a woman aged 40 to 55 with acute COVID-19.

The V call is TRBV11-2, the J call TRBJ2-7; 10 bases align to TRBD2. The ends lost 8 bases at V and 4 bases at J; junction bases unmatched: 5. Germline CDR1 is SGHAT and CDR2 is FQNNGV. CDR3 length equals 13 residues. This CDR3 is CASRRTSGYEQYF. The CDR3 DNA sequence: TGTGCCAGCCGAAGGACTAGCGGATACGAGCAGTACTTC.

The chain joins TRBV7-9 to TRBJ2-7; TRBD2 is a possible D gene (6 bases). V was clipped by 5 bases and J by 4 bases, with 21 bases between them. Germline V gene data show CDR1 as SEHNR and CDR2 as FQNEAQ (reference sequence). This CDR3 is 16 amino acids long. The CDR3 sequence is CASSPLPGVAIYEQYF. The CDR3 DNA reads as TGTGCCAGCAGCCCTTTACCGGGGGTAGCCATTTACGAGCAGTACTTC.

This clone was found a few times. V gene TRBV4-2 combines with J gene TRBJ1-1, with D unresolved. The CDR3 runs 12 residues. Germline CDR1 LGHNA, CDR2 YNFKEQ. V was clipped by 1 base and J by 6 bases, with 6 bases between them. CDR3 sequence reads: CASSQGPAEAFF. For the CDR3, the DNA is TGTGCCAGCAGCCAAGGCCCAGCTGAAGCTTTCTTT.

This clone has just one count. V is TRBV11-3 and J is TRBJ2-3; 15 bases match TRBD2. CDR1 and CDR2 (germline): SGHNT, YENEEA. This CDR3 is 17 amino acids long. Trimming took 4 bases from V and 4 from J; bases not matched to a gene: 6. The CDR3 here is CASSSGLAGGWPDTQYF. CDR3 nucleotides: TGTGCCAGCAGCTCCGGACTAGCGGGAGGGTGGCCAGATACGCAGTATTTT.

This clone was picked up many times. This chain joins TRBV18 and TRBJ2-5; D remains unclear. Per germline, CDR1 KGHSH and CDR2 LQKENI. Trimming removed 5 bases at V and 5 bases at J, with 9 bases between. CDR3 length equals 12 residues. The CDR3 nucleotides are TGTGCCAGCTCATTTGGCATGGAGACCCAGTACTTC. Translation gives CASSFGMETQYF.